Each of the 2 T cell receptor beta chains below was sequenced from the same sample in a study of CD8+CD57+ T cells in acquired aplastic anemia. Sequencing was done on patients that had shown CD8+CD57+ cell expansion by flow cytometry. The use of genomic DNA as template underpinned the TCR beta VDJ and CDR3 profiling. One entry per CDR3 protein results from TCRdb running MiXCR on the reads. The table lists approximately 120,000 distinct CDR3 sequences, nearly 40% of them singletons. The material sequenced was sorted CD4+, CD8+, or CD8+CD57+ T cells (not recorded which) from PBMCs. The origin of the receptors is a human donor with aplastic anemia.

In its sample, this clonotype was seen many times. The chain employs TRBV20-1 and TRBJ2-1; 9 bases line up with TRBD2. The CDR3 length is 17 residues. CDR1 is DFQATT and CDR2 is SNEGSKA in the germline V gene (reference sequence). After removal of 2 bases from V and 4 bases from J, the junction contained 12 bases not matched to a gene. The CDR3, as DNA: TGCAGTGCTAGATCCTACGGGAGCGGGGGGCGTTACAATGAGCAGTTCTTC. The encoded protein is CSARSYGSGGRYNEQFF.

This clonotype occurred many times. V is TRBV6-1 and J is TRBJ1-2, with TRBD1 identical over 12 bases. Losses at the gene ends were 8 bases for V and 9 bases for J; bases not matched to a gene: 10. This CDR3 is built from 14 residues. CDR1 and CDR2 from the germline V gene are MNHNS and SASEGT. CDR3 coding DNA: TGTGCCAGCGCCCGGGACAGGGGGCTATTGAGCTACACCTTC. Encoded protein: CASARDRGLLSYTF.